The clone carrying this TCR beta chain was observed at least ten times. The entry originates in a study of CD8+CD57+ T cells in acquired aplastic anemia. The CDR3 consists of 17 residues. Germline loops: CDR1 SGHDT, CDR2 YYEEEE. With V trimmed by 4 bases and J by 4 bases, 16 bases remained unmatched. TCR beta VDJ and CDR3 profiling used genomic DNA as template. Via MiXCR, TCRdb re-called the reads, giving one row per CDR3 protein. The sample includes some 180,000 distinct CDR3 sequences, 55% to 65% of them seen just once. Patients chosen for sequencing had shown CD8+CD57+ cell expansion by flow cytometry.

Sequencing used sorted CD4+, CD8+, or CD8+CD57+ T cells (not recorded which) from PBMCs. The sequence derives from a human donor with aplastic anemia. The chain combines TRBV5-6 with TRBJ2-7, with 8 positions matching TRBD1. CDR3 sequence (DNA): TGTGCCAGCAGCCCTACACCACCGGACAGGGCAGGGTACGAGCAGTACTTC. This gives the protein CASSPTPPDRAGYEQYF.